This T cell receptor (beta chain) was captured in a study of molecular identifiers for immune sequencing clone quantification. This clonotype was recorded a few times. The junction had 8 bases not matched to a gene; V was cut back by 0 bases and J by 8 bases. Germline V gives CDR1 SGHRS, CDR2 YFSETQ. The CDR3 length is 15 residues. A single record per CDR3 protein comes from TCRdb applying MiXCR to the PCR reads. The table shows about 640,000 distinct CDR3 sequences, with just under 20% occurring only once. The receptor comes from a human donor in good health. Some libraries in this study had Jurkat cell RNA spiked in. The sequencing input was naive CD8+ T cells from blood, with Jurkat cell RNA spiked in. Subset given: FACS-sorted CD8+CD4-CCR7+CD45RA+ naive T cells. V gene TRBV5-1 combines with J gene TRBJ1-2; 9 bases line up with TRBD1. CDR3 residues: CASSLGTGVLEGYTF. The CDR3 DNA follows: TGCGCCAGCAGCTTGGGGACAGGGGTCCTCGAGGGCTACACCTTC.